This TCR beta chain was captured by sequencing in a study of breast tumors, draining lymph nodes, adjacent tissues. Axillary draining lymph nodes of breast cancer patients supplied the node samples. From the multiplex PCR reads, TCRdb called clonotypes with MiXCR, one entry per CDR3 protein. Of 130,000 or so distinct CDR3 sequences listed, around a third are singletons. V was clipped by 4 bases and J by 4 bases; unmatched bases: 15. Germline V CDR1 and CDR2: MGHDK, SYGVNS. The CDR3 is made up of 19 amino acids. Details on this clonotype: Its matching antigen is unknown. Since no conserved phenylalanine or tryptophan closes the CDR3, a read error is the likely cause.

Points from the study as a whole: Tumor TCR diversity was below lymph nodes but above nontumor tissue. Luminal-like breast cancer showed significantly greater tumor-nontumor repertoire similarity than basal-like breast cancer did. The lymph node origin of tumor T cells was framed as consistent with a hypothesis, not demonstrated. Data fit most tumor T cells coming from lymph node, expanding in tumor.

The sequenced material came from axillary lymph node tissue. This receptor was taken from a female donor with breast cancer. Some clones in this sample may be carry-over from other donors' samples. V and J are TRBV25-1 and TRBJ2-1; 11 bases match TRBD2. The CDR3 nucleotides are TGTGCCAGCAGTGCCGCCACCGGGGCTAGCGGGGGGACTTACAATGAGCAGTTCTGC. Its translation is CASSAATGASGGTYNEQFC.